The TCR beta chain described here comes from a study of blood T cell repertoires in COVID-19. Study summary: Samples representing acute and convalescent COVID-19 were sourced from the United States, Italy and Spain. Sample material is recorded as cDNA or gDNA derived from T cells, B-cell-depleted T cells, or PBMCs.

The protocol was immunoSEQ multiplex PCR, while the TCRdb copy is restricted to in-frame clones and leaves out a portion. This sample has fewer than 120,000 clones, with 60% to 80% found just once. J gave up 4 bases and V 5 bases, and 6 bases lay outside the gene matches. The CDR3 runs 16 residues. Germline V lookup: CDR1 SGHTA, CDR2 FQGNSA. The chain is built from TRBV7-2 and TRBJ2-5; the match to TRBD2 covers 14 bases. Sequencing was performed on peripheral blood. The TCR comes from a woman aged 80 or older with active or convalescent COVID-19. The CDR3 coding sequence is TGTGCCAGCAGCCCACGGGGACTAGCGGGAGCAGAGACCCAGTACTTC. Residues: CASSPRGLAGAETQYF.